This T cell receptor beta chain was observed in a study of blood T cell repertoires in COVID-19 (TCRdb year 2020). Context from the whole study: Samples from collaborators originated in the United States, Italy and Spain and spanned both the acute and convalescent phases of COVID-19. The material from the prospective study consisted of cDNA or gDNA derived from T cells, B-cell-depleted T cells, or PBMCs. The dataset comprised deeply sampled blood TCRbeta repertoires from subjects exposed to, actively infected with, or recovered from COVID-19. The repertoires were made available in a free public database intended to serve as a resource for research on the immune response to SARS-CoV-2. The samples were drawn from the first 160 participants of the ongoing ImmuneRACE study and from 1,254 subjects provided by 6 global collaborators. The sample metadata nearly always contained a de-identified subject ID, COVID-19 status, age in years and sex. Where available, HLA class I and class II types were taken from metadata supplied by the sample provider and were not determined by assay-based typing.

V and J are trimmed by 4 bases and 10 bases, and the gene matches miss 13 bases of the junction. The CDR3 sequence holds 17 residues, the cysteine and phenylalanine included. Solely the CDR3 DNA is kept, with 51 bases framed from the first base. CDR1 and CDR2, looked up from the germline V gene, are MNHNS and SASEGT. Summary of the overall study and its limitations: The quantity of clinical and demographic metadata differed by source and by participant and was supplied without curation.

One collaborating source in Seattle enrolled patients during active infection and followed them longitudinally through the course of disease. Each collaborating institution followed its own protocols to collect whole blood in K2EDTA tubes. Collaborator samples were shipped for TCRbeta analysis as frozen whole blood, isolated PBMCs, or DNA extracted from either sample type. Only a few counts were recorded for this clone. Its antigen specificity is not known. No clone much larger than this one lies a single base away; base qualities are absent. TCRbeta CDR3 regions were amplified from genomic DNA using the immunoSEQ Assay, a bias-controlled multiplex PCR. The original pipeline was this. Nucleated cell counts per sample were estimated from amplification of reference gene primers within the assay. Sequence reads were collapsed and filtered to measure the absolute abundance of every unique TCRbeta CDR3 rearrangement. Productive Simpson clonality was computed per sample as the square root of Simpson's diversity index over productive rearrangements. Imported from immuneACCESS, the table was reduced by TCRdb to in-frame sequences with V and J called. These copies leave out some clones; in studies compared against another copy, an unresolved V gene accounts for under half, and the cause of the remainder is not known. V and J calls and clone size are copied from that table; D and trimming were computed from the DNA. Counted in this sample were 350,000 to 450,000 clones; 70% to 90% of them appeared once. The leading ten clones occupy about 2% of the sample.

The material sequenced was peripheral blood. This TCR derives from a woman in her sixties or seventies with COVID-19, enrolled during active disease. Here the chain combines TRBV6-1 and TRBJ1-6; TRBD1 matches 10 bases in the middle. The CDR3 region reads CASSARDRGGVRSPLHF. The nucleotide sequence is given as TGTGCCAGCAGTGCCCGGGACAGGGGTGGTGTCAGATCACCCCTCCACTTT.